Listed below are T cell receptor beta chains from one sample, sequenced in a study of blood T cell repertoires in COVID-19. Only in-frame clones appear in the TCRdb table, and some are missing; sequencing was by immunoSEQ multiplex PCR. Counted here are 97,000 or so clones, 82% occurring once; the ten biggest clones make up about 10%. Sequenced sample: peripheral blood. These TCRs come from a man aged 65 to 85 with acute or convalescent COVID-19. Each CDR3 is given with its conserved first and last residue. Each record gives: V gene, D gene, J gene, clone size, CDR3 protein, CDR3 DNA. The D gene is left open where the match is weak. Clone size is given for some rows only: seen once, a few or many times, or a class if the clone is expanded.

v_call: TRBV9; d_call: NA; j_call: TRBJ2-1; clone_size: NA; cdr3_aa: CASSASASSEQFF; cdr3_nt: TGTGCCAGCAGCGCCTCTGCTAGTTCTGAGCAGTTCTTC
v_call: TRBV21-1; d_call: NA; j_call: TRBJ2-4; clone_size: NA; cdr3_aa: CASLNGGVGIQYF; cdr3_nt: TGTGCCAGCCTCAACGGGGGGGTGGGCATTCAGTACTTC
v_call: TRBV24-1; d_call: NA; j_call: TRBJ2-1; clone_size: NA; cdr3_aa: CATSGGPSYNEQFF; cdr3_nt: TGTGCCACCAGCGGGGGGCCCTCCTACAATGAGCAGTTCTTC
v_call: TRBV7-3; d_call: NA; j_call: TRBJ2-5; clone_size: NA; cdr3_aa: CASSLNLGETQYF; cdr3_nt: TGTGCCAGCAGCCTAAACCTCGGGGAGACCCAGTACTTC
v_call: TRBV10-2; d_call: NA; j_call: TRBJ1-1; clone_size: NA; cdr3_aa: CASSFSDRPNTEAFF; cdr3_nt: TGCGCCAGCAGTTTTTCCGACAGACCCAACACTGAAGCTTTCTTT
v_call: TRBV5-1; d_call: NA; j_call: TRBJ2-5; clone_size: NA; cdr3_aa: CASSLDSSQETQYF; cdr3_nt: TGCGCCAGCAGCTTGGACAGTTCCCAAGAGACCCAGTACTTC
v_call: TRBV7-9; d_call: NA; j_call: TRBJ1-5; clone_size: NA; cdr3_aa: CASSSSPDQPQHF; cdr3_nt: TGTGCCAGCAGCTCCTCCCCCGATCAGCCCCAGCATTTT
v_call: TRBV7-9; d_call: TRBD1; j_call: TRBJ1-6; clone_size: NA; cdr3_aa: CASSKPGTGGANSPLHF; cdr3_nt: TGTGCCAGCAGTAAACCCGGGACAGGGGGCGCAAATTCACCCCTCCACTTT
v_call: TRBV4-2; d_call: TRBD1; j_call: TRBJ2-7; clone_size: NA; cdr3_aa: CASSQEMTGSYEQYF; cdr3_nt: TGTGCCAGCAGCCAAGAGATGACAGGGTCCTACGAGCAGTACTTC
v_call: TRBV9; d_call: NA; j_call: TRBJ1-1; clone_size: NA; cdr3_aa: CASTRTGGNTEAFF; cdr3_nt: TGTGCCAGCACGCGCACCGGGGGTAACACTGAAGCTTTCTTT
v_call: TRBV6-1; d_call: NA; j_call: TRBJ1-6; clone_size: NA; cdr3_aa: CASSEQGGYNSPLHF; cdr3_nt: TGTGCCAGCAGTGAGCAGGGAGGCTATAATTCACCCCTCCACTTT
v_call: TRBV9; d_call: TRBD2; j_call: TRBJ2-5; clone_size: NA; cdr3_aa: CASSVRSGEVQETQYF; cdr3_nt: TGTGCCAGCAGCGTAAGGAGCGGGGAGGTCCAAGAGACCCAGTACTTC
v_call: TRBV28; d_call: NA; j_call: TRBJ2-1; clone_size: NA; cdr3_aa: CASETGDSYNEQFF; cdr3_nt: TGTGCCAGCGAGACGGGTGATTCCTACAATGAGCAGTTCTTC
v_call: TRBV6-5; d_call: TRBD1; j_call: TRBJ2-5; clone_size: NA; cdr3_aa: CASRADRVQETQYF; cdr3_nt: TGTGCCAGCAGAGCTGACAGGGTGCAAGAGACCCAGTACTTC
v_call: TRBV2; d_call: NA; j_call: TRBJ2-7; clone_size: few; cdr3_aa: CASTSRGISYEQYF; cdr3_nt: TGTGCCAGCACTAGTCGGGGGATCTCCTACGAGCAGTACTTC
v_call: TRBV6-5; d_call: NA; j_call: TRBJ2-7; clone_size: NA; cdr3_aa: CASSSSTGNFYEQYF; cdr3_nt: TGTGCCAGCAGCTCCTCCACAGGGAATTTCTACGAGCAGTACTTC
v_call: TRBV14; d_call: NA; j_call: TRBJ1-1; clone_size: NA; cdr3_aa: CASSHTLGGEAFF; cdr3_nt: TGTGCCAGCAGCCATACCCTGGGGGGTGAAGCTTTCTTT
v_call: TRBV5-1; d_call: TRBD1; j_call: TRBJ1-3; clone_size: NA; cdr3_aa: CASSLGGQSSGNTIYF; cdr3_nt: TGCGCCAGCAGCTTGGGGGGACAGAGCTCTGGAAACACCATATATTTT
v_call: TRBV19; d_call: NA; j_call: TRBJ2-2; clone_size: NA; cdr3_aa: CASSLSTLNTGELFF; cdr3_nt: TGTGCCAGTAGTCTTTCCACTCTGAACACCGGGGAGCTGTTTTTT
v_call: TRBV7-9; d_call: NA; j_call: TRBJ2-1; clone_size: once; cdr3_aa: CASSLAQGYEQFF; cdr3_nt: TGTGCCAGCAGCTTAGCGCAGGGCTATGAGCAGTTCTTC
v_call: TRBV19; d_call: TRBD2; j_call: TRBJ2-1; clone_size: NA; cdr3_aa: CASSFSGGVYNEQFF; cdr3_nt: TGTGCCAGTAGTTTTAGCGGGGGGGTCTACAATGAGCAGTTCTTC
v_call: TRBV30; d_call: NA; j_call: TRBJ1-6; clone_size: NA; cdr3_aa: CAWRPYSYNSPLHF; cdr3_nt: TGTGCCTGGAGGCCCTACAGCTATAATTCACCCCTCCACTTT
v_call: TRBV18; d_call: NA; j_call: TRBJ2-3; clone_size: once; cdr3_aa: CASSPRGTDTQYF; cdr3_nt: TGTGCCAGCTCACCACGAGGCACAGATACGCAGTATTTT
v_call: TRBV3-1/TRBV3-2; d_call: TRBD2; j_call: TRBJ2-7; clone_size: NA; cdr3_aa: CASSPLPGGSYEQYF; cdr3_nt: TGTGCCAGCAGCCCCCTCCCGGGGGGATCCTACGAGCAGTACTTC
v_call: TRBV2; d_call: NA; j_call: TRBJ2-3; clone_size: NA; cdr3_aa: CASERESTDTQYF; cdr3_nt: TGTGCCAGCGAGAGGGAGTCGACAGATACGCAGTATTTT
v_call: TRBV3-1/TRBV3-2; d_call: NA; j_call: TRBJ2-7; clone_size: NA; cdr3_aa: CASSQGFTSPGNYEQYF; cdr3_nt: TGTGCCAGCAGCCAAGGTTTCACATCCCCAGGAAACTACGAGCAGTACTTC
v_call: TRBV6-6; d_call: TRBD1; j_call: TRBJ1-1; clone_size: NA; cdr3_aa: CASNPTGGGTWAFF; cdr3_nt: TGTGCCAGCAACCCGACAGGGGGCGGAACTTGGGCTTTCTTT
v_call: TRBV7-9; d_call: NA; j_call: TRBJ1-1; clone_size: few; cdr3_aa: CASRAGRIMNTEAFF; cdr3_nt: TGTGCCAGCAGGGCGGGACGGATAATGAACACTGAAGCTTTCTTT
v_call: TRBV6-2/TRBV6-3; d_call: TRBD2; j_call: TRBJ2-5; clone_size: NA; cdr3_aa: CASSYYIAGVRAWNQETQYF; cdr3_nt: TGTGCCAGCAGTTATTATATAGCGGGAGTTCGGGCTTGGAACCAAGAGACCCAGTACTTC
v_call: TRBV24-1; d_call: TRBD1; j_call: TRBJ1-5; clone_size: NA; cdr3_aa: CATSDSQGDSNQPQHF; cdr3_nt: TGTGCCACCAGTGATTCCCAGGGGGATAGCAATCAGCCCCAGCATTTT
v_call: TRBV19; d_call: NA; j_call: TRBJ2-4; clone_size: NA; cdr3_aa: CASSIEQGGNIQYF; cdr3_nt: TGTGCCAGTAGTATCGAACAGGGCGGGAACATTCAGTACTTC
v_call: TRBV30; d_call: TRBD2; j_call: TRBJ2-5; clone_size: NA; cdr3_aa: CAWSPGVGLAFETQYF; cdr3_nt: TGTGCCTGGAGCCCAGGTGTAGGACTAGCCTTTGAGACCCAGTACTTC
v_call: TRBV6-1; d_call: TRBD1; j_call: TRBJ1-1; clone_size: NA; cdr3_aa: CASSEWGTVGTEAFF; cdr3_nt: TGTGCCAGCAGTGAATGGGGGACAGTAGGCACTGAAGCTTTCTTT
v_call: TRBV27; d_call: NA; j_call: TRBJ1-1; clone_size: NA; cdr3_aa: CASSRGSRDTEAFF; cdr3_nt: TGTGCCAGCAGTAGGGGTAGTCGGGACACTGAAGCTTTCTTT
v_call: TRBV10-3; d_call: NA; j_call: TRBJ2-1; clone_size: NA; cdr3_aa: CAIGASSESYNEQFF; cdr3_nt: TGTGCCATCGGGGCGTCTAGCGAGTCCTACAATGAGCAGTTCTTC
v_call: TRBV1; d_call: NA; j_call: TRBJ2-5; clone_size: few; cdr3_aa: CTGLAGGTDQETQYF; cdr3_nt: TGCACCGGACTAGCGGGAGGGACCGACCAAGAGACCCAGTACTTC
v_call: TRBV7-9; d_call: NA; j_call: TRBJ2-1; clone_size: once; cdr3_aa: CASSLPPKVGGTYNEQFF; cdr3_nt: TGTGCCAGCAGCTTACCCCCAAAGGTAGGAGGTACCTACAATGAGCAGTTCTTC
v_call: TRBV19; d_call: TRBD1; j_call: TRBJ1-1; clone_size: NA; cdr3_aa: CASDPGQGALGAFF; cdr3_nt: TGTGCCAGTGATCCGGGACAGGGGGCATTGGGAGCTTTCTTT
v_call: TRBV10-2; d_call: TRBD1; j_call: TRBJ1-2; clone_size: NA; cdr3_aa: CASSDTTGVHGYTF; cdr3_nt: TGCGCCAGCAGTGACACCACAGGGGTCCACGGATACACCTTC
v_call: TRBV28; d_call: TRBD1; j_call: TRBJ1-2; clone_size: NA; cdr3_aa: CASRGQVAGYGYTF; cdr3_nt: TGTGCCAGCAGGGGACAGGTTGCGGGCTATGGCTACACCTTC
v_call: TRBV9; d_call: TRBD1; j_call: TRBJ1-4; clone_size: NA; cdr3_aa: CASSVTPGQGNEKLFF; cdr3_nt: TGTGCCAGCAGCGTAACGCCGGGACAGGGAAATGAAAAACTGTTTTTT
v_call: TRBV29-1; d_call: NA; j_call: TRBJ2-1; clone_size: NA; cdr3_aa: CSVDAGGRQFF; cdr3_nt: TGCAGCGTTGACGCCGGGGGTCGGCAGTTCTTC
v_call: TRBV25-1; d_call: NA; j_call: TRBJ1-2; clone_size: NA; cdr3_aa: CASAPGRNYGYTF; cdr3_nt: TGTGCCAGCGCACCAGGGCGTAACTATGGCTACACCTTC
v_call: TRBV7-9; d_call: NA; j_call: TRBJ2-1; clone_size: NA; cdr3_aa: CASSPQGGYYNEQFF; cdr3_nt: TGTGCCAGCAGCCCACAGGGGGGGTACTACAATGAGCAGTTCTTC
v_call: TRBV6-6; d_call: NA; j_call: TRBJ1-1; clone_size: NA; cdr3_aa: CASSYRGKGNGEAFF; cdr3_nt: TGTGCCAGCAGTTATAGGGGAAAGGGGAATGGTGAAGCTTTCTTT
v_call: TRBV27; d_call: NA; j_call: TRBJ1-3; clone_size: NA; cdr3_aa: CASSFPTGDSGNTIYF; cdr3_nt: TGTGCCAGCAGTTTTCCTACAGGCGACTCTGGAAACACCATATATTTT
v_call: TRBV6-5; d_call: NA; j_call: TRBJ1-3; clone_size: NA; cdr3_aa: CASSERNSGNTIYF; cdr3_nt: TGTGCCAGCAGCGAGCGGAACTCTGGAAACACCATATATTTT
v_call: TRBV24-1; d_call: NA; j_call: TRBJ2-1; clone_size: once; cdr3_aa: CATSDPRRAGNEQFF; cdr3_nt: TGTGCCACCAGTGATCCGAGGAGGGCGGGCAATGAGCAGTTCTTC
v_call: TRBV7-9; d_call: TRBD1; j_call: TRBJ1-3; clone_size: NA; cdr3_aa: CASSPQTGGRIRLGNTIYF; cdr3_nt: TGTGCCAGCAGCCCGCAGACAGGGGGCCGTATACGATTGGGAAACACCATATATTTT
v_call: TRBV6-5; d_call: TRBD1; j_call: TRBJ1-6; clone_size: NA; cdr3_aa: CASSRTTGGNSPLHF; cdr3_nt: TGTGCCAGCAGTCGGACCACAGGGGGAAATTCACCCCTCCACTTT
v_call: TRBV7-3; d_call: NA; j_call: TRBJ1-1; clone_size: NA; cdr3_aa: CASSLMGQPNTEAFF; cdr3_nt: TGTGCCAGCAGCTTAATGGGACAACCGAACACTGAAGCTTTCTTT
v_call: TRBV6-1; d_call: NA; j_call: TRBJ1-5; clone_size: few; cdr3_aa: CASSETGSSNQPQHF; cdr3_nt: TGTGCCAGCAGTGAAACCGGGAGTAGCAATCAGCCCCAGCATTTT
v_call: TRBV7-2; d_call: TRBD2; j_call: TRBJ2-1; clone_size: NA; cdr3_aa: CASSLGAGASSYNEQFF; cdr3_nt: TGTGCCAGCAGCTTAGGAGCGGGGGCGAGCTCCTACAATGAGCAGTTCTTC
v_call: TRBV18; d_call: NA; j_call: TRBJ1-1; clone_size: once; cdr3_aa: CASSPPADRRSFF; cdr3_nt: TGTGCCAGCTCACCCCCTGCGGACAGACGGTCTTTCTTT
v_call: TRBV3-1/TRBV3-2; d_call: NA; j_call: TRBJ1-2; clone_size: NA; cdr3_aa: CASSQEAALGYTF; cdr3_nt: TGTGCCAGCAGCCAAGAAGCCGCTCTAGGCTACACCTTC
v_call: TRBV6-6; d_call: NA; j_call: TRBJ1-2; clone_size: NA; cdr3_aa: CASSSDSGFSYGYTF; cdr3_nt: TGTGCCAGCAGTTCAGACTCCGGGTTCTCCTATGGCTACACCTTC
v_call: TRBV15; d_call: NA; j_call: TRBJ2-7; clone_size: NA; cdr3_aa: CATSRVDRTSMYF; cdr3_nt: TGTGCCACCAGCAGAGTAGACAGGACGAGCATGTACTTC
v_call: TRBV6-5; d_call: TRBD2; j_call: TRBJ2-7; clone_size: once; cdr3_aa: CASMQTSGLSYEQYF; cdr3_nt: TGTGCCAGCATGCAGACTAGCGGGCTATCCTACGAGCAGTACTTC